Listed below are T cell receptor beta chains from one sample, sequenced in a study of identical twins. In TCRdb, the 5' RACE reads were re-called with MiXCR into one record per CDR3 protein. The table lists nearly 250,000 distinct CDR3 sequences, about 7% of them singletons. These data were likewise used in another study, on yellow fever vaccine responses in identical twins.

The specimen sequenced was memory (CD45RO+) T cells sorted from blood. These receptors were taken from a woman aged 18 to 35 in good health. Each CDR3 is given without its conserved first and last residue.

ASSLDRETSLQETQY | TRBJ2-5 | TRBV6-2/TRBV6-3
ASSQSGTGDGNTIY | TRBJ1-3 | TRBV4-2
ATSDALDRGQETQY | TRBJ2-5 | TRBV24-1
SARGRNSYEQY | TRBJ2-7 | TRBV20-1
ASSSEGAGGKTQY | TRBJ2-5 | TRBV12-3/TRBV12-4
SARGVDTFETDTQY | TRBJ2-3 | TRBV20-1
ASSSSRSSSGNTIY | TRBJ1-3 | TRBV12-3/TRBV12-4
ASSLEGATSGSTGELF | TRBJ2-2 | TRBV5-1
SARDLKTAQYNEQF | TRBJ2-1 | TRBV20-1
ASSWSGRAPNTGELF | TRBJ2-2 | TRBV5-1
ASTSHTTGFGYT | TRBJ1-2 | TRBV6-1
ASSGVSLNTEAF | TRBJ1-1 | TRBV5-1
ASSPSGQSNTGELF | TRBJ2-2 | TRBV28
ASSFGFYEQY | TRBJ2-7 | TRBV12-3/TRBV12-4
ASSLGDRVDEQY | TRBJ2-7 | TRBV5-1
ASSPRTSGETQY | TRBJ2-5 | TRBV6-1